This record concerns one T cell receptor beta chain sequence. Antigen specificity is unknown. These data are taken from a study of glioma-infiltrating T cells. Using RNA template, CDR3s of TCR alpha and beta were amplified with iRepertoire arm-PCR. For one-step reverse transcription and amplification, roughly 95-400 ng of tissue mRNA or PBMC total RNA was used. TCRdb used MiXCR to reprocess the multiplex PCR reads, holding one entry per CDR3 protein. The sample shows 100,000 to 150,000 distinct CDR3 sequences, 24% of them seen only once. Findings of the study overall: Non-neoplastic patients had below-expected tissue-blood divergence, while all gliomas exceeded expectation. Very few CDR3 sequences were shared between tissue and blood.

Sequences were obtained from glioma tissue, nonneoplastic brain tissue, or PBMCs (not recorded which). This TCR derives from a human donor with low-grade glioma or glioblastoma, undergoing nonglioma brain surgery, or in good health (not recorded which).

In nucleotides, the CDR3 is TGCAGTGCCACTAGACAGCCTAATCAGCCCCAGCATTTT. Protein: CSATRQPNQPQHF. The rearrangement links TRBV20-1 to TRBJ1-5; D may be TRBD1 (5 bases). CDR1 DFQATT and CDR2 SNEGSKA come from the germline V gene (reference sequence). V gave up 6 bases and J gave up 4 bases, with 13 bases separating them. The CDR3 loop spans 13 amino acids.